The rows below give T cell receptor beta chains drawn from one sample of a study of blood T cell repertoires in COVID-19. Clones were sequenced by immunoSEQ multiplex PCR, and TCRdb holds only the in-frame ones, with some missing. Of 55,000 to 75,000 clones in the sample, around 70% were seen once. The source material was peripheral blood. Receptors were obtained from an older woman with COVID-19, enrolled during active disease. Both conserved end residues are part of each CDR3. The D gene is left open where the match is weak. Clone size is stated in some rows and not others, as once, few, many or a class when expanded.

clone size,J gene,D gene,V gene,CDR3 protein,CDR3 DNA
few,TRBJ1-6,-,TRBV4-2,CASSQVAEINSPLHF,TGTGCCAGCAGCCAAGTCGCGGAGATTAATTCACCCCTCCACTTT
once,TRBJ2-2,TRBD2,TRBV6-6,CASSPLGLALTKSPGELFF,TGTGCCAGCAGTCCGCTCGGACTAGCGTTAACCAAAAGCCCCGGGGAGCTGTTTTTT
once,TRBJ1-6,-,TRBV5-6,CASSLASYNSPLHF,TGTGCCAGCAGCTTGGCGTCCTATAATTCACCCCTCCACTTT
-,TRBJ2-2,-,TRBV6-5,CASSYSTGGELFF,TGTGCCAGCAGTTACTCGACAGGCGGGGAGCTGTTTTTT
few,TRBJ1-5,-,TRBV19,CASSRTGINNQPQHF,TGTGCCAGTAGCAGAACCGGGATTAACAATCAGCCCCAGCATTTT
-,TRBJ1-1,TRBD1,TRBV9,CASSVAGQPNTEAFF,TGTGCCAGCAGCGTAGCGGGACAGCCGAACACTGAAGCTTTCTTT
-,TRBJ2-2,TRBD2,TRBV27,CASSFRWGLADNTGELFF,TGTGCCAGCAGTTTCCGATGGGGACTAGCGGATAACACCGGGGAGCTGTTTTTT
-,TRBJ1-2,TRBD1,TRBV24-1,CATSDSETGGMAGYTF,TGTGCCACCAGTGATTCTGAGACAGGGGGAATGGCCGGCTACACCTTC
-,TRBJ2-7,-,TRBV20-1,CSAERGYEQYF,TGCAGTGCGGAGAGGGGGTACGAGCAGTACTTC
-,TRBJ1-4,TRBD1,TRBV2,CASSRDSQNEKLFF,TGTGCCAGCAGTCGGGACAGCCAAAATGAAAAACTGTTTTTT
few,TRBJ2-1,TRBD2,TRBV4-1,CASSQISPLAGENNEQFF,TGCGCCAGCAGCCAAATTTCACCACTAGCGGGAGAGAACAATGAGCAGTTCTTC
-,TRBJ2-2,TRBD2,TRBV14,CASSQDVASGRNTGELFF,TGTGCCAGCAGCCAAGATGTGGCTAGCGGGAGGAACACCGGGGAGCTGTTTTTT
-,TRBJ1-5,-,TRBV24-1,CATSDVGQVRPQHF,TGTGCCACCAGTGATGTGGGTCAGGTTCGGCCCCAGCATTTT
once,TRBJ2-5,-,TRBV15,CATSTAGGETQYF,TGTGCCACCAGCACGGCGGGTGGGGAGACCCAGTACTTC
-,TRBJ2-5,TRBD1,TRBV4-3,CASSRSSGGRETQYF,TGCGCCAGCAGCCGATCTTCAGGGGGCAGGGAGACCCAGTACTTC
-,TRBJ1-1,TRBD1,TRBV5-1,CASSLVQGYNTEAFF,TGCGCCAGCAGCTTGGTACAGGGGTACAACACTGAAGCTTTCTTT
-,TRBJ1-5,-,TRBV7-2,CASSFGNQPQHF,TGTGCCAGCAGCTTCGGGAATCAGCCCCAGCATTTT
-,TRBJ2-3,TRBD2,TRBV9,CASSVAGGTADTQYF,TGTGCCAGCAGCGTAGCGGGGGGGACGGCAGATACGCAGTATTTT
many,TRBJ1-1,-,TRBV2,CASLVWNTEAFF,TGTGCCAGCCTCGTTTGGAACACTGAAGCTTTCTTT
-,TRBJ1-5,-,TRBV18,CASSPFSQPQHF,TGTGCCAGCTCACCATTCAGTCAGCCCCAGCATTTT
few,TRBJ1-2,-,TRBV19,CASSIPGASVYGYTF,TGTGCCAGTAGTATCCCAGGGGCAAGCGTATATGGCTACACCTTC
-,TRBJ2-7,-,TRBV4-1,CASSQDEGRYEQYF,TGCGCCAGCAGCCAAGATGAGGGCAGATACGAGCAGTACTTC
-,TRBJ1-1,-,TRBV5-1,CASSPTSLNTEAFF,TGCGCCAGCAGCCCGACAAGTCTGAACACTGAAGCTTTCTTT
-,TRBJ2-1,TRBD2,TRBV4-1,CASSQPSGIGEQFF,TGCGCCAGCAGCCAGCCCAGCGGGATCGGGGAGCAGTTCTTC
-,TRBJ2-6,TRBD2,TRBV19,CASSLRTSGSSGANVLTF,TGTGCCAGTAGTCTCCGGACTAGCGGGAGCTCTGGGGCCAACGTCCTGACTTTC
-,TRBJ2-7,TRBD1,TRBV12-5,CASGLAGLGGEYEQYF,TGTGCTAGTGGTTTGGCCGGCCTAGGGGGCGAGTACGAGCAGTACTTC
-,TRBJ2-6,TRBD1,TRBV19,CASNPRGPGANVLTF,TGTGCCAGTAATCCCAGGGGGCCAGGGGCCAACGTCCTGACTTTC
few,TRBJ2-3,TRBD2,TRBV15,CATSRGGSGSRTDTQYF,TGTGCCACCAGCAGAGGGGGTAGCGGGAGTCGTACAGATACGCAGTATTTT
-,TRBJ2-3,-,TRBV5-6,CASSSGQRTDTQYF,TGTGCCAGCAGCTCCGGACAGCGCACAGATACGCAGTATTTT
-,TRBJ1-4,TRBD1,TRBV4-2,CASSQTHTDRGGEKLFF,TGTGCCAGCAGCCAAACACACACCGACAGGGGAGGCGAAAAACTGTTTTTT
-,TRBJ2-1,TRBD2,TRBV4-3,CASSQVLAGGYNEQFF,TGCGCCAGCAGCCAAGTGCTAGCGGGAGGCTACAATGAGCAGTTCTTC
-,TRBJ2-5,-,TRBV4-3,CASSQDRQADTQYF,TGCGCCAGCAGCCAAGATCGACAGGCTGATACCCAGTACTTC
-,TRBJ2-1,TRBD2,TRBV9,CASSVAARGNNEQFF,TGTGCCAGCAGCGTAGCGGCGCGGGGGAACAATGAGCAGTTCTTC
-,TRBJ2-4,TRBD1,TRBV25-1,CASSSGQPKNIQYF,TGTGCCAGCAGTTCGGGACAGCCGAAAAACATTCAGTACTTC
-,TRBJ1-2,-,TRBV6-6,CASVREWSGYTF,TGTGCCAGCGTCAGGGAATGGAGTGGCTACACCTTC
-,TRBJ1-1,-,TRBV11-3,CASSLQGTTEAFF,TGTGCCAGCAGCTTACAGGGGACCACTGAAGCTTTCTTT
once,TRBJ2-1,-,TRBV29-1,CSGGLVRYNEQFF,TGCAGCGGGGGGCTAGTAAGATACAATGAGCAGTTCTTC
-,TRBJ2-3,-,TRBV7-9,CASSLSPPEGTDTQYF,TGTGCCAGCAGCTTAAGCCCCCCGGAGGGCACAGATACGCAGTATTTT
-,TRBJ1-5,TRBD1,TRBV18,CASSPTAGQGAESNQPQHF,TGTGCCAGCTCACCAACCGCGGGACAGGGGGCTGAGAGCAATCAGCCCCAGCATTTT
-,TRBJ1-2,-,TRBV19,CASSMETDADYGYTF,TGTGCCAGTAGTATGGAGACAGACGCCGACTATGGCTACACCTTC
-,TRBJ1-3,-,TRBV19,CASSIPRNPSGNTIYF,TGTGCCAGTAGTATCCCCAGGAACCCCTCTGGAAACACCATATATTTT
-,TRBJ2-1,-,TRBV5-1,CASSLARLTDEQFF,TGCGCCAGCAGCTTGGCCAGGCTTACCGATGAGCAGTTCTTC
-,TRBJ2-4,TRBD1,TRBV19,CASTLWTGLTKNIQYF,TGTGCCAGTACCTTATGGACAGGGCTGACCAAAAACATTCAGTACTTC
few,TRBJ2-3,-,TRBV7-9,CASSSGPSEAQYF,TGTGCCAGCAGCTCCGGTCCTAGCGAAGCGCAGTATTTT
few,TRBJ2-2,TRBD2,TRBV9,CASSVEAGTTGELFF,TGTGCCAGCAGCGTGGAAGCGGGGACCACCGGGGAGCTGTTTTTT
-,TRBJ1-1,TRBD1,TRBV4-3,CASSQGTGVTEAFF,TGCGCCAGCAGCCAAGGAACAGGGGTCACTGAAGCTTTCTTT
-,TRBJ2-7,-,TRBV5-1,CASSNRQAPYEQYF,TGCGCCAGCAGCAACAGACAGGCTCCCTACGAGCAGTACTTC
-,TRBJ1-2,TRBD1,TRBV27,CASRSGGIGYGYTF,TGTGCCAGCAGATCAGGGGGTATCGGCTATGGCTACACCTTC
-,TRBJ1-5,-,TRBV7-9,CASSRGSNQPQHF,TGTGCCAGCAGCCGGGGAAGCAATCAGCCCCAGCATTTT
-,TRBJ1-1,-,TRBV9,CASSVRSGGPAANTEAFF,TGTGCCAGCAGCGTAAGAAGCGGGGGGCCGGCTGCGAACACTGAAGCTTTCTTT
once,TRBJ2-2,-,TRBV5-1,CASSGQLNTGELFF,TGCGCCAGCTCTGGACAATTGAACACCGGGGAGCTGTTTTTT
-,TRBJ1-1,-,TRBV3-1/TRBV3-2,CASSQEGGTEAFF,TGTGCCAGCAGCCAAGAGGGGGGGACTGAAGCTTTCTTT
-,TRBJ1-1,-,TRBV18,CASSLEQGKDTEAFF,TGTGCCAGCTCCCTCGAACAGGGTAAGGACACTGAAGCTTTCTTT
-,TRBJ2-4,-,TRBV4-1,CASSQGGRVAGPKNIQYF,TGCGCCAGCAGCCAAGGAGGCCGAGTGGCGGGACCCAAAAACATTCAGTACTTC
-,TRBJ2-2,TRBD2,TRBV28,CASRTSGRPGELFF,TGTGCCAGCAGGACTAGCGGGAGGCCCGGGGAGCTGTTTTTT